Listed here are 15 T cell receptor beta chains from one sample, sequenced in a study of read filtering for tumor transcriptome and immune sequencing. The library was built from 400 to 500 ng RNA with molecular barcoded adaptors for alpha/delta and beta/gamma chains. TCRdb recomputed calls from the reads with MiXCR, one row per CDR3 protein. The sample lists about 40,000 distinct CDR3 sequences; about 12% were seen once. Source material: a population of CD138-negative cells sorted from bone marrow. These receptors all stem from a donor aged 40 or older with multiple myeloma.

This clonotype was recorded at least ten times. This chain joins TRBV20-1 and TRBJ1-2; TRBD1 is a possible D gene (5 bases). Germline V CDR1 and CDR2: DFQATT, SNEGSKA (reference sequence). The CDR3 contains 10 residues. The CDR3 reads CRGDRYGYTF. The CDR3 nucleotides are TGCAGGGGGGACCGCTATGGCTACACCTTC.

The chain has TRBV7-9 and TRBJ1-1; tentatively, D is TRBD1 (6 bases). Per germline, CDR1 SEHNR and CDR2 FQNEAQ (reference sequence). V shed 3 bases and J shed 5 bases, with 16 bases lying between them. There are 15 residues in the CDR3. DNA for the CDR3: TGTGCCAGCAGCTTTGGTGGGGGCGCGGGAACTGAAGCTTTCTTT. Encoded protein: CASSFGGGAGTEAFF.

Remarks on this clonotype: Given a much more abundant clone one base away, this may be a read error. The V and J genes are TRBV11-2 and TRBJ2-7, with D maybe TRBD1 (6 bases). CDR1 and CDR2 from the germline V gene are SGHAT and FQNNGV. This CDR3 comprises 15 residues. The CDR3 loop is CVSSLRQVDSYEQYF. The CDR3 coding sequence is TGTGTCAGCAGCCTCCGACAGGTTGACTCCTACGAGCAGTACTTC.

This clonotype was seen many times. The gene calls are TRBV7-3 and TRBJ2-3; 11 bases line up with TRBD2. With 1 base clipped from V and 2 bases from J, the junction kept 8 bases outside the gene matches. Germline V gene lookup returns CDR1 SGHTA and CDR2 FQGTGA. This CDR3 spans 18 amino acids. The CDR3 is CASSLMTSGDRTTDTQYF. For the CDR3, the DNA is TGTGCCAGCAGCTTAATGACTAGCGGGGATAGAACCACAGATACGCAGTATTTT.

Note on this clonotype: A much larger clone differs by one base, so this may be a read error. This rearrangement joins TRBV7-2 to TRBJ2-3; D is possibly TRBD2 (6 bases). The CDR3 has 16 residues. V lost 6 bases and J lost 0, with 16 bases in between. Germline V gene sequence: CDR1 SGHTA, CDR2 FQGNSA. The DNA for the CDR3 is TGTGCCAGCAGACCTCTGGGACTCTCTAGCACAGATACGCAGTATTTT. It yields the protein CASRPLGLSSTDTQYF. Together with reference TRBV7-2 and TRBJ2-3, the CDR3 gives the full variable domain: GAGVSQSPSNKVTEKGKDVELRCDPISGHTALYWYRQSLGQGLEFLIYFQGNSAPDKSGLPSDRFSAERTGGSVSTLTIQRTQQEDSAVYLCASRPLGLSSTDTQYFGPGTRLTVL.

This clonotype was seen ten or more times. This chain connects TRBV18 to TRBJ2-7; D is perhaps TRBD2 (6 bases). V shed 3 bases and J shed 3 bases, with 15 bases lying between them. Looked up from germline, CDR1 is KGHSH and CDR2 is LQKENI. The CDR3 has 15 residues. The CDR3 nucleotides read TGTGCCAGCTCACCTAGCGCCGGGAGCTACTACGAGCAGTACTTC. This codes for CASSPSAGSYYEQYF.

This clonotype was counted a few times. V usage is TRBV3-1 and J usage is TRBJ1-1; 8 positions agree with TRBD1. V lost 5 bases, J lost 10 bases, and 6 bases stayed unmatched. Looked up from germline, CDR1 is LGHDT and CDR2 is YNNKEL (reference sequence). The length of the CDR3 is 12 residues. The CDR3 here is CASSETGEAAFF. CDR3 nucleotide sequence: TGTGCCAGCAGCGAGACAGGGGAGGCAGCTTTCTTT.

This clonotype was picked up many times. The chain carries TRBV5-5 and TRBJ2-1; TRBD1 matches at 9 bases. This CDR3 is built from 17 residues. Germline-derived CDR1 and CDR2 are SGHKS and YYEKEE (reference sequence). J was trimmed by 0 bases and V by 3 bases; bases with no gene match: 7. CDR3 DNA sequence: TGTGCCAGCAGCTATGGACAGGGGCCGAGCTCCTACAATGAGCAGTTCTTC. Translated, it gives CASSYGQGPSSYNEQFF.

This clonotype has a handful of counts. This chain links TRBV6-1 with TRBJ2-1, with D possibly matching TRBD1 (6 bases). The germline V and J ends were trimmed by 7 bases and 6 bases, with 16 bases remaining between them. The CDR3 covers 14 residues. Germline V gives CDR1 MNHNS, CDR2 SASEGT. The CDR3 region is CASMGQGIVNEQFF. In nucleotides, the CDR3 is TGTGCCAGCATGGGGCAGGGGATTGTCAATGAGCAGTTCTTC.

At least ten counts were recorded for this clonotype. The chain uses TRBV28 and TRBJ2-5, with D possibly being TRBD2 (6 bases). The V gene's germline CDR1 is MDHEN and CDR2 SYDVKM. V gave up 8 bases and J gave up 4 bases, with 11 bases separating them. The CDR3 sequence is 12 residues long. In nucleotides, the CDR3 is TGTGCCAGCGCTCGGAGGGGAGAGACCCAGTACTTC. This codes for CASARRGETQYF.

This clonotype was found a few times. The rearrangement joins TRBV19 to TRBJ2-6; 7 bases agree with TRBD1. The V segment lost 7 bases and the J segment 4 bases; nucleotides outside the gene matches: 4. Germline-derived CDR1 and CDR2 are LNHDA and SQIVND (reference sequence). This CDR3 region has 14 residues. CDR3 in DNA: TGTGCCAGTAAACTACAGGGGGGGGCCAACGTCCTGACTTTC. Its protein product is CASKLQGGANVLTF.

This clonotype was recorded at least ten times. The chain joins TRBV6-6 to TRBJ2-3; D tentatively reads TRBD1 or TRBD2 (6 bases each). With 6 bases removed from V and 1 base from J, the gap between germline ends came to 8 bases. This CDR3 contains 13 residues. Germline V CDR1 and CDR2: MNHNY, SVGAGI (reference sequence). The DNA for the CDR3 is TGTGCCAGCAGGGGGGGCGGCACAGATACGCAGTATTTT. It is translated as CASRGGGTDTQYF.

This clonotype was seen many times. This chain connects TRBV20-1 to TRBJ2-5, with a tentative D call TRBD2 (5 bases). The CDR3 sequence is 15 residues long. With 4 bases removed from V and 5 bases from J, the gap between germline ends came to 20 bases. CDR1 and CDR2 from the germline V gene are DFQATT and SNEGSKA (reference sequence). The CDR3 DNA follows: TGCAGTGCTAAAAACCCGGGGAAAGCGTATGAGACCCAGTACTTC. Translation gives CSAKNPGKAYETQYF.

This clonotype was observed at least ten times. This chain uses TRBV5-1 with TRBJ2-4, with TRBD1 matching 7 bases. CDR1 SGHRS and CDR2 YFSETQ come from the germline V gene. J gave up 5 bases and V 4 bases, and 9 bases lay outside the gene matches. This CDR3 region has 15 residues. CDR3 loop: CASSLSAGTENIQYF. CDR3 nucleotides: TGCGCCAGCAGCCTATCTGCCGGGACAGAAAACATTCAGTACTTC.

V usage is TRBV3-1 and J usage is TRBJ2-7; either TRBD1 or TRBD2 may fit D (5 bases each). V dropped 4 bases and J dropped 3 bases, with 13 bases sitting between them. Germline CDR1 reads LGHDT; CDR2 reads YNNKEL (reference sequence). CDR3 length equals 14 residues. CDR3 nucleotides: TGTGCCAGCAGCCCCCGGGACGGGAACTACGAGCAGTACTTC. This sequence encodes CASSPRDGNYEQYF.